This TCR beta chain comes out of a study of T cell changes during pregnancy in multiple sclerosis. The CDR3 is made up of 13 amino acids. V was pared by 4 bases and J by 7 bases, with 6 bases of the junction left unmatched. Per the germline V gene, CDR1 is SGHKS and CDR2 is YYEKEE (reference sequence). Here immunoSEQ multiplex PCR was the method, and the copy in TCRdb shows in-frame clones only, minus some. There are roughly 90,000 clones in the sample; approximately 89% occur only once, and roughly 2% lies in the top ten. The clonotype comes from a female donor in good health, enrolled as a control in a pregnancy study. The starting material was peripheral blood, obtained in the first trimester of pregnancy. V usage is TRBV5-5 and J usage is TRBJ1-1; 8 bases match TRBD1. For the CDR3, the DNA is TGTGCCAGCAGCCCTGGGACAGGCCATGAAGCTTTCTTT. Translated, it gives CASSPGTGHEAFF. Together with reference TRBV5-5 and TRBJ1-1, the CDR3 gives the full variable domain: DAGVTQSPTHLIKTRGQQVTLRCSPISGHKSVSWYQQVLGQGPQFIFQYYEKEERGRGNFPDRFSARQFPNYSSELNVNALLLGDSALYLCASSPGTGHEAFFGQGTRLTVV.